Presented here are 2 T cell receptor beta chains from one specimen sequenced in a study of shared clonotypes between healthy human individuals. Assay used: immunoSEQ multiplex PCR; TCRdb lists only in-frame clones, some missing. The data contain about 800,000 clones, around 96% of them singletons. Naive CD8 populations comprised CD45RO-negative cells positively selected for CCR7, excluding terminally differentiated effector memory CD45RA+ cells. The sequenced sample consisted of naive CD8+ T cells sorted from blood. The receptors here all came from a man aged 30 to 39 in good health.

The chain is built from TRBV6-5 and TRBJ1-5; TRBD1 matches 7 bases. The CDR3 totals 14 residues. Germline trimming cut 6 bases from V and 3 bases from J; bases unmatched to any gene: 5. Per germline, CDR1 MNHEY and CDR2 SVGAGI. The CDR3 DNA sequence: TGTGCCAGCAGACTAGGACAGGTCAATCAGCCCCAGCATTTT. Encoded protein: CASRLGQVNQPQHF.

V gene TRBV7-9 combines with J gene TRBJ2-3; 10 positions match TRBD1. Per the germline V gene, CDR1 is SEHNR and CDR2 is FQNEAQ (reference sequence). After removal of 4 bases from V and 3 bases from J, the junction contained 7 bases not matched to a gene. This CDR3 has 16 residues. CDR3 bases: TGTGCCAGCAGCTCCCGGGACAGGGGACCGACAGATACGCAGTATTTT. The encoded protein is CASSSRDRGPTDTQYF.